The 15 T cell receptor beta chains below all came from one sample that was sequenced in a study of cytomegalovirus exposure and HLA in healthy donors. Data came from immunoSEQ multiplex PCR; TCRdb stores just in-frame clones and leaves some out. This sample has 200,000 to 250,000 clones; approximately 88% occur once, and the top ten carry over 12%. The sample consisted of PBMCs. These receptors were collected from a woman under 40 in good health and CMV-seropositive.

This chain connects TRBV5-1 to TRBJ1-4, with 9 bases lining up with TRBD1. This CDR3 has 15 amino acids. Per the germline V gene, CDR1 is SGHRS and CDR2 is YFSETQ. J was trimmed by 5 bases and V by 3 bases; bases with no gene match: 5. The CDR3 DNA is TGCGCCAGCAGCTCCACCGGGACAGGGAATGAAAAACTGTTTTTT. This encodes CASSSTGTGNEKLFF.

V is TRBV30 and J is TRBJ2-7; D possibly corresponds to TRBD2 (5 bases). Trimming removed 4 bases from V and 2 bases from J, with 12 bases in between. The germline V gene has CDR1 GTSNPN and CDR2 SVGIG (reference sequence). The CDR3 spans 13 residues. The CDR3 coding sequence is TGTGCCTGGATGGGCGGGTTCACCTACGAGCAGTACTTC. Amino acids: CAWMGGFTYEQYF.

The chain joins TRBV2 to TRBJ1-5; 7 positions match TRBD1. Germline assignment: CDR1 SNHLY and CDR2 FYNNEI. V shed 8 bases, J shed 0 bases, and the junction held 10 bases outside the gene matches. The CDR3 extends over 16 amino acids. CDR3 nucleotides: TGTGCCAGCGAGGGGGCAGGTTTCGGTAGCAATCAGCCCCAGCATTTT. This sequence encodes CASEGAGFGSNQPQHF.

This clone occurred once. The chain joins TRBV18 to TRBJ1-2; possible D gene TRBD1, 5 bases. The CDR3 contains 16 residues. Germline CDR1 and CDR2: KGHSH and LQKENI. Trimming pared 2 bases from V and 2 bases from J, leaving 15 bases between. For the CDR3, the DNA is TGTGCCAGCTCACCATCAGGGTCCCCGACAAACTATGGCTACACCTTC. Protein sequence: CASSPSGSPTNYGYTF.

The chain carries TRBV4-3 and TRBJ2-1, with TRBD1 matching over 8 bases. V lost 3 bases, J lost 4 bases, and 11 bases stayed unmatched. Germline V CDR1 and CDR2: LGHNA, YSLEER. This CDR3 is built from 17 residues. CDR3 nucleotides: TGCGCCAGCAGCCAGGTGACCTCGGGACAGGCATACAATGAGCAGTTCTTC. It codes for CASSQVTSGQAYNEQFF.

The CDR3 DNA sequence: TGCGCCAGCAGCCGGACTAGCGTAACCCACGAGCAGTACTTC. Residues: CASSRTSVTHEQYF. The chain couples TRBV5-1 to TRBJ2-7; 9 positions agree with TRBD2. This CDR3 has 14 residues. The J segment lost 5 bases and the V segment lost 4 bases, leaving 7 bases of the junction unmatched. Germline values: CDR1 SGHRS, CDR2 YFSETQ. The entire variable domain, with the rest obtained from reference TRBV5-1 and TRBJ2-7, is as follows: KAGVTQTPRYLIKTRGQQVTLSCSPISGHRSVSWYQQTPGQGLQFLFEYFSETQRNKGNFPGRFSGRQFSNSRSEMNVSTLELGDSALYLCASSRTSVTHEQYFGPGTRLTVT.

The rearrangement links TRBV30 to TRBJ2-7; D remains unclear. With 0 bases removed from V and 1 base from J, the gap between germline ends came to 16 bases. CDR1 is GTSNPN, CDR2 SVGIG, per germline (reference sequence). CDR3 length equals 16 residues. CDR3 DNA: TGTGCCTGGAGTGTACCCTATCAACTTGTATCCTACGAGCAGTACTTC. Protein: CAWSVPYQLVSYEQYF.

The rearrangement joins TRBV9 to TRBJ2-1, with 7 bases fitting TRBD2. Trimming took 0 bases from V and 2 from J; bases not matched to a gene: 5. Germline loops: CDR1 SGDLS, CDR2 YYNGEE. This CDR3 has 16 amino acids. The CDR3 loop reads CASSVEGLVAYNEQFF. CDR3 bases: TGTGCCAGCAGCGTAGAAGGACTAGTGGCCTACAATGAGCAGTTCTTC.

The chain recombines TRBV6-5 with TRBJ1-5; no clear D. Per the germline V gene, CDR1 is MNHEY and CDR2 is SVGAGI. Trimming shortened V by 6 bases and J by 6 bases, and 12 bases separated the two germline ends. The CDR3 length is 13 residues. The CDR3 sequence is CASSLNNIQPQHF. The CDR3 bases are TGTGCCAGCAGCTTAAATAACATTCAGCCCCAGCATTTT.

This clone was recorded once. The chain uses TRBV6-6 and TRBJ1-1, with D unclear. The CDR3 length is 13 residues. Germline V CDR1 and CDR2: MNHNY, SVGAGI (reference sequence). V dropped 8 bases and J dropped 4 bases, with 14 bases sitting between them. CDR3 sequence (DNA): TGTGCCAGCCAACCGACGGGGAGCACTGAAGCTTTCTTT. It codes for CASQPTGSTEAFF.

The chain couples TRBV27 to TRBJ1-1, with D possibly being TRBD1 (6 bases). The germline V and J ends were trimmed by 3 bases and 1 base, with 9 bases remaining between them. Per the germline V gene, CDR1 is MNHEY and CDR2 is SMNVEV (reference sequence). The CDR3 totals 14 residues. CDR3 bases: TGTGCCAGCAGTTTGGGACAATCGAACACTGAAGCTTTCTTT. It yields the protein CASSLGQSNTEAFF.

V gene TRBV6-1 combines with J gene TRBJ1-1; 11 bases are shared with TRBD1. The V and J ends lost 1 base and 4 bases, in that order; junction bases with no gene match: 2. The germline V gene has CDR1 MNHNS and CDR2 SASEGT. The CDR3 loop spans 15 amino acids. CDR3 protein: CASSEEGTGGTEAFF. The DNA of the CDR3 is TGTGCCAGCAGTGAAGAGGGGACAGGGGGCACTGAAGCTTTCTTT.

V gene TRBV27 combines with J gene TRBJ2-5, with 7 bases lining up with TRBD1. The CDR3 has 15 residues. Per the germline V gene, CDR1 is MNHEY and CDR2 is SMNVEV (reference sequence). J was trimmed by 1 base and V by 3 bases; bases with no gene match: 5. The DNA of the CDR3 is TGTGCCAGCAGTTTTACTCGACAGGGCCAAGAGACCCAGTACTTC. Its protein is CASSFTRQGQETQYF.

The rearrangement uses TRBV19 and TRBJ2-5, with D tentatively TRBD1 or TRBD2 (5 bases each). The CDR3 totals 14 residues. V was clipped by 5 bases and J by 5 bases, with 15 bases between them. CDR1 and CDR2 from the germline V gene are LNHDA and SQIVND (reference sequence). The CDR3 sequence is CASSLMGERETQYF. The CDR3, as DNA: TGTGCCAGTAGTCTAATGGGGGAGAGGGAGACCCAGTACTTC.

CDR3 loop: CAVGQTYEQYF. The CDR3, as DNA: TGTGCCGTTGGACAGACCTACGAGCAGTACTTC. The V call is TRBV27, the J call TRBJ2-7, with TRBD1 as a possible D gene (6 bases). Looked up from germline, CDR1 is MNHEY and CDR2 is SMNVEV (reference sequence). Trimming stripped 11 bases from V and 2 bases from J, with 10 bases between. The CDR3 runs 11 residues.